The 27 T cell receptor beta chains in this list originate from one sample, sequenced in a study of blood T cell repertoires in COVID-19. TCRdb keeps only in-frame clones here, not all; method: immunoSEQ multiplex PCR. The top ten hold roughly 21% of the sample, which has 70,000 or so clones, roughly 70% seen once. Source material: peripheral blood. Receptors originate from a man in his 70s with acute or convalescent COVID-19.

The CDR3 region is CSARGGGELFF. The CDR3, as DNA: TGCAGTGCTAGAGGCGGCGGGGAGCTGTTTTTT. J is TRBJ2-2 and V is TRBV20-1; D ambiguous. The V and J ends lost 1 base and 7 bases respectively, with 4 bases between them. The CDR3 spans 11 residues. Looked up from germline, CDR1 is DFQATT and CDR2 is SNEGSKA (reference sequence).

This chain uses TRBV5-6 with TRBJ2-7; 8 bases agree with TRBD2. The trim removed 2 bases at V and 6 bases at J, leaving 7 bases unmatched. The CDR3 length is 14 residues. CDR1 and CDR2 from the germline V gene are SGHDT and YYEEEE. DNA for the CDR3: TGTGCCAGCAGCTTTTCCGGGACTAGAAGCGAGCAGTACTTC. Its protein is CASSFSGTRSEQYF.

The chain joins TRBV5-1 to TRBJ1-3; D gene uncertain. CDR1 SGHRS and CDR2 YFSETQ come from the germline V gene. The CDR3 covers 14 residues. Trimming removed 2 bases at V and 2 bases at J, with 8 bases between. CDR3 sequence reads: CASSFGATGNTIYF. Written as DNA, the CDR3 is TGCGCCAGCAGCTTTGGTGCGACTGGAAACACCATATATTTT.

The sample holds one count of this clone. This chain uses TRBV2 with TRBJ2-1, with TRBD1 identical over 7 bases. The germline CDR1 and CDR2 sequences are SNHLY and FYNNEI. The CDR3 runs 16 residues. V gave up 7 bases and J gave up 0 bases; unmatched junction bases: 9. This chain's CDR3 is CASNLQGPGSYNEQFF. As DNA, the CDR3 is TGTGCCAGCAATCTACAGGGGCCTGGCTCCTACAATGAGCAGTTCTTC.

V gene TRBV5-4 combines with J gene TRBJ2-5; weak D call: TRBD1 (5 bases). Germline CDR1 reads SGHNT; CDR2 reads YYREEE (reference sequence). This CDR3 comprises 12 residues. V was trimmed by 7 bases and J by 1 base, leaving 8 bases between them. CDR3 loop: CASGRVQETQYF. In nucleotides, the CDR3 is TGTGCCAGCGGCAGGGTCCAAGAGACCCAGTACTTC.

CDR3 nucleotide sequence: TGTGCCAGCAGCAAAGGGGGCGGCCCTAGCGGGGCACCTAACACCGGGGAGCTGTTTTTT. Translated, it gives CASSKGGGPSGAPNTGELFF. V usage is TRBV21-1 and J usage is TRBJ2-2; TRBD2, the table's D call, lacks a check against the DNA. TRBV21-1 is assigned pseudogene status. The CDR3 length is 20 residues.

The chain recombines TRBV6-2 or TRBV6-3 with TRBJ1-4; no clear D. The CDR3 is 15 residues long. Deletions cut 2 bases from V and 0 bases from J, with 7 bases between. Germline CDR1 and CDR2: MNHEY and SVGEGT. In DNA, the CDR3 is TGTGCCAGCAGTTACCGAGCTACAACTAATGAAAAACTGTTTTTT. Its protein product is CASSYRATTNEKLFF.

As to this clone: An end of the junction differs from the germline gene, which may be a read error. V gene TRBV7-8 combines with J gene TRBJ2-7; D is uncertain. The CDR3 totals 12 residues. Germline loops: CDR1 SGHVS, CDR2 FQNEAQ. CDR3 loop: CASSQALWRLNF. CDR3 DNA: TGTGCCAGCAGCCAGGCCCTTTGGCGGCTTAACTTC. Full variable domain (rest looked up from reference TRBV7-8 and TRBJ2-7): GAGVSQSPRYKVAKRGQDVALRCDPISGHVSLFWYQQALGQGPEFLTYFQNEAQLDKSGLPSDRFFAERPEGSVSTLKIQRTQQEDSAVYLCASSQALWRLNFGPGTRLTVT.

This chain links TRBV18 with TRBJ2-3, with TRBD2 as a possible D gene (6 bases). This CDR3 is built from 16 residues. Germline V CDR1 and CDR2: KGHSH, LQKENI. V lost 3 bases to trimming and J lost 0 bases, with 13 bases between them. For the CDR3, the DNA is TGTGCCAGCTCACCGTCGGTGAGCGGGAGCACAGATACGCAGTATTTT. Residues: CASSPSVSGSTDTQYF.

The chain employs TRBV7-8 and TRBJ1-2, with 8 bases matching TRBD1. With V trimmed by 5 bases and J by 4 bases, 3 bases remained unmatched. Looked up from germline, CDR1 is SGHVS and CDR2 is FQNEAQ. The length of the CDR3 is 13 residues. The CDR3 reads CASSIGQGYGYTF. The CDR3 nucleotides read TGTGCCAGCAGCATCGGACAGGGCTATGGCTACACCTTC.

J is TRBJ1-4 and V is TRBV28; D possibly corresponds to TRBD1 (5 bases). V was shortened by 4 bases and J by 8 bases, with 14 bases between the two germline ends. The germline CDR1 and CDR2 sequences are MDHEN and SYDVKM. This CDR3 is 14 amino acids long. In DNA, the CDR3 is TGTGCCAGCAGTTCTTCCCCAGGGCAGGAAAAACTGTTTTTT. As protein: CASSSSPGQEKLFF.

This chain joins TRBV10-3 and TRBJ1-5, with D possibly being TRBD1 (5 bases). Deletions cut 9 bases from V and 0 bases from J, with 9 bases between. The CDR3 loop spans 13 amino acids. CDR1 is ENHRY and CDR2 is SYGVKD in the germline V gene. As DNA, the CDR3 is TGTGCCATGGGGCGAGATAGCAATCAGCCCCAGCATTTT. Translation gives CAMGRDSNQPQHF.

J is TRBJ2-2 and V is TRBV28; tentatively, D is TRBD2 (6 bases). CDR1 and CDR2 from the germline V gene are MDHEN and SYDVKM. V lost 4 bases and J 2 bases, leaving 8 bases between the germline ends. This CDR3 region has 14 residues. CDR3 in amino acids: CASSSGLNTGELFF. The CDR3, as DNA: TGTGCCAGCAGTTCGGGACTTAACACCGGGGAGCTGTTTTTT.

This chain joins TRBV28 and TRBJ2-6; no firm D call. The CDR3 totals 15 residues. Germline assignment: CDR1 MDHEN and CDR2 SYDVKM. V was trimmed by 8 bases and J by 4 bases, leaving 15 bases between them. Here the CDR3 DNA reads TGTGCCAGCGGGCCTCTCAGGTCCGGGGCCAACGTCCTGACTTTC. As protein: CASGPLRSGANVLTF.

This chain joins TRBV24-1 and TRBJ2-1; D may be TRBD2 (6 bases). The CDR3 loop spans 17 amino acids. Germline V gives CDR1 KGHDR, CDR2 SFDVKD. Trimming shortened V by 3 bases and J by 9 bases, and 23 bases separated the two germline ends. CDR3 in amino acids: CATSDPVADPRGGEQFF. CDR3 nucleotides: TGTGCCACCAGTGATCCCGTAGCGGATCCCCGGGGAGGTGAGCAGTTCTTC.

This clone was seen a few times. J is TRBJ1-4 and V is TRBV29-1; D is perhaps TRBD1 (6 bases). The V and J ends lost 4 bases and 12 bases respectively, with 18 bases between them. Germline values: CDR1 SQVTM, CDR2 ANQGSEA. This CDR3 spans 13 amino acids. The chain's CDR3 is CSVVRDKGGELFF. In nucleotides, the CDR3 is TGCAGCGTTGTTCGCGACAAGGGGGGGGAACTGTTTTTT. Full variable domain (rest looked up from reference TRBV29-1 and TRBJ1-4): SAVISQKPSRDICQRGTSLTIQCQVDSQVTMMFWYRQQPGQSLTLIATANQGSEATYESGFVIDKFPISRPNLTFSTLTVSNMSPEDSSIYLCSVVRDKGGELFFGSGTQLSVL.

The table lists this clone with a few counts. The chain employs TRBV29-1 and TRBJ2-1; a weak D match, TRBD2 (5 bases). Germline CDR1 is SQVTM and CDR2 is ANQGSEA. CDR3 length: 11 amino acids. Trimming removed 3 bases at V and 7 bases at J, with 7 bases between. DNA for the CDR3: TGCAGCGTTGACCGGGGTAATGAGCAGTTCTTC. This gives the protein CSVDRGNEQFF.

This CDR3 reads CASSSPGTSVAYEQYF. CDR3 DNA sequence: TGTGCCAGCAGTTCACCTGGGACTAGCGTTGCCTACGAGCAGTACTTC. This sequence joins TRBV27 and TRBJ2-7; 10 bases are shared with TRBD2. In germline, CDR1 is MNHEY, CDR2 SMNVEV (reference sequence). CDR3 length: 16 residues. Germline trimming cut 4 bases from V and 2 bases from J; bases unmatched to any gene: 8.

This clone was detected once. The CDR3, as DNA: TGTGCCAGCAGTGCTTCGGGATCGGATTCGCATTTT. It translates to CASSASGSDSHF. This chain uses TRBV28 with TRBJ1-5, with D uncertain. Trimming took off 5 bases at V and 15 bases at J, with 17 bases between the two ends. CDR1 is MDHEN, CDR2 SYDVKM, per germline. This CDR3 contains 12 residues.

In DNA, the CDR3 is TGTGCCATCAGGTCCTCCTCAGGGGATCAGCCCCAGCATTTT. Translated: CAIRSSSGDQPQHF. J is TRBJ1-5 and V is TRBV10-3; perhaps TRBD1 as D (6 bases). CDR1 is ENHRY, CDR2 SYGVKD, per germline. CDR3 length: 14 residues. Trimming stripped 6 bases from V and 5 bases from J, with 14 bases between.

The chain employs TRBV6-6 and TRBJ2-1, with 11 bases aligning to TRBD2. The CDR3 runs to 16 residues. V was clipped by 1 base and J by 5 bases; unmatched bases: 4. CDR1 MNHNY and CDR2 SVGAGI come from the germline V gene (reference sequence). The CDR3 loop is CASSYFTSGSNNEQFF. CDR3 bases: TGTGCCAGCAGTTACTTTACTAGCGGGAGCAACAATGAGCAGTTCTTC.

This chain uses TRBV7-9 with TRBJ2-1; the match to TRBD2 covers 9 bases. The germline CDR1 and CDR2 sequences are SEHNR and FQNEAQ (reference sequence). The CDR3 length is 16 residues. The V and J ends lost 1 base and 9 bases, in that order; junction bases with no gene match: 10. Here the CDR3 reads CASSLDGSLAGREQFF. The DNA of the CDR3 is TGTGCCAGCAGCTTAGACGGTAGCCTAGCGGGGCGTGAGCAGTTCTTC.

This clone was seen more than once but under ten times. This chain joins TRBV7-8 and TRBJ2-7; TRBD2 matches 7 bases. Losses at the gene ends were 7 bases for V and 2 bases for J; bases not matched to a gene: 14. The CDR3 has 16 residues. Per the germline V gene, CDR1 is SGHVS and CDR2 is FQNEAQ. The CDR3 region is CASTPGGVAGTYEQYF. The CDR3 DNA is TGTGCCAGCACCCCCGGGGGAGTAGCGGGCACCTACGAGCAGTACTTC.

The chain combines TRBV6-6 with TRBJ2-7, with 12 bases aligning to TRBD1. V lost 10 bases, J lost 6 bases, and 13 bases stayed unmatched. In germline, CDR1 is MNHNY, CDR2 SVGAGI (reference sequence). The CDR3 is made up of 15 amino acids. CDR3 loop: CATSQRGQGATEQYF. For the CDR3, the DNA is TGTGCCACCTCTCAACGGGGACAGGGGGCAACCGAGCAGTACTTC.

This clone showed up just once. CDR3 protein: CASRPTGGAYNEQFF. Here the CDR3 DNA reads TGCGCCAGCAGACCGACAGGGGGAGCCTACAATGAGCAGTTCTTC. The V and J genes are TRBV10-2 and TRBJ2-1, with 9 nucleotides matching TRBD1. The CDR3 runs to 15 residues. The V and J ends lost 6 bases and 2 bases, in that order; junction bases with no gene match: 5. Germline V gene sequence: CDR1 WSHSY, CDR2 SAAADI.

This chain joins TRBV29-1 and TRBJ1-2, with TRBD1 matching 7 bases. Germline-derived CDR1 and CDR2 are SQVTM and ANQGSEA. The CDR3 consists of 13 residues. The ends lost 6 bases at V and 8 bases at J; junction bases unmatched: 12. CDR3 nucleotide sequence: TGCAGCGTGCGCCTTGACAGGGCGTGGGGCTACACCTTC. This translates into CSVRLDRAWGYTF.

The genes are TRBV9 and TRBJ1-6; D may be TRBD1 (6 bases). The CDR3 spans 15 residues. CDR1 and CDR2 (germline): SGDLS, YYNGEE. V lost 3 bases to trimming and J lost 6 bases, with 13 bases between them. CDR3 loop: CASSARGYGNSPLHF. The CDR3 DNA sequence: TGTGCCAGCAGCGCTAGGGGGTATGGTAATTCACCCCTCCACTTT.